This section outlines one T cell receptor beta chain sequence together with its context. These data originate in a study of blood T cell repertoires in COVID-19. The CDR3 covers 12 residues. Germline V gives CDR1 MDHEN, CDR2 SYDVKM. Trimming took 6 bases from V and 6 from J, leaving 8 bases between them. Study members were between about 18 and 90 years old and lived in some 26 US regions. In the authors' workflow: Amplified reference gene primers provided the basis for estimating nucleated cell counts. Here immunoSEQ multiplex PCR was the method, and the copy in TCRdb shows in-frame clones only, minus some. V and J calls and clone size are given by that table; D and trimming were obtained from the DNA. The sample lists fewer than 350,000 clones; 87% were seen once.

Specimen: PBMCs or T cells enriched from blood (not recorded which). This chain links TRBV28 with TRBJ1-4; D is unresolved. This clonotype was obtained from a woman aged 35 to 49 who had recovered from COVID-19. Here the CDR3 reads CASSLLYEKLFF. In nucleotides, the CDR3 is TGTGCCAGCAGCCTTTTGTATGAAAAACTGTTTTTT.